The clone carrying this T cell receptor (beta chain) appeared a single time. This specimen comes from a study of blood T cell repertoires in COVID-19. About the research overall: COVID-19 samples collected from the United States, Italy and Spain covered acute and convalescent phases. T cells, B-cell-depleted T cells, or PBMCs supplied cDNA or gDNA.

Per the original methods: How many nucleated cells were present was estimated from reference gene primer amplification. Here immunoSEQ multiplex PCR was the method, and the copy in TCRdb shows in-frame clones only, minus some. That table is the source of V, J and clone size, and D and trimming were worked out from the DNA. The sample lists 200,000 to 300,000 clones; around 89% were seen once. The CDR3 runs 16 residues. The V gene end was trimmed by 2 bases and the J gene end by 2 bases; junction bases not matched to a gene: 5. The germline gives CDR1 SGHTA, CDR2 FQGTGA. The sample consisted of peripheral blood. The chain links TRBV7-3 to TRBJ2-3, with TRBD2 matching over 9 bases. The sequence came from a man between 60 and 70 years old who had recovered from COVID-19. The CDR3 loop is CASSLGAGGVTDTQYF. The CDR3 coding sequence is TGTGCCAGCAGCTTAGGAGCGGGGGGTGTCACAGATACGCAGTATTTT.